One sample yielded the 15 T cell receptor beta chains listed below, sequenced in a study of T cell repertoires in cytomegalovirus infection. Their specific antigens are unknown. A single record per CDR3 protein comes from TCRdb applying MiXCR to the reads. The sample has under 850,000 distinct CDR3 sequences; around a third are singletons. Here the sequenced sample was cultured PBMCs, taken from culture after CMV antigen stimulation. The receptor source for this set is a human donor in good health (CMV status not recorded). Some clones in this sample may be carry-over from other donors' samples.

To note about this clonotype: A junction boundary mismatches the germline segment, possibly from a read error. The V and J genes are TRBV19 and TRBJ1-6, with no clear D. Germline-derived CDR1 and CDR2 are LNHDA and SQIVND (reference sequence). CDR3 length equals 10 residues. CDR3 loop: CARNDSPLPF. CDR3 sequence (DNA): TGTGCCAGGAACGATTCACCCCTACCCTTT.

The genes are TRBV28 and TRBJ2-3; perhaps TRBD2 as D (5 bases). Per germline, CDR1 MDHEN and CDR2 SYDVKM. The V and J ends lost 10 bases and 0 bases respectively, with 20 bases between them. This CDR3 spans 16 amino acids. The CDR3 sequence is CATYTRRMRSTDTQYF. The CDR3 nucleotides read TGTGCCACCTATACCCGGAGGATGCGTAGCACAGATACGCAGTATTTT.

The chain combines TRBV20-1 with TRBJ1-5; D might be TRBD1 (6 bases). The CDR3 totals 16 residues. Per the germline V gene, CDR1 is DFQATT and CDR2 is SNEGSKA (reference sequence). Trimming removed 0 bases at V and 2 bases at J, with 14 bases between. The CDR3 reads CSARDRGAGGNQPQHF. The CDR3 DNA follows: TGCAGTGCTAGAGATCGGGGGGCCGGAGGCAATCAGCCCCAGCATTTT.

The J gene is TRBJ1-3, the V gene TRBV19; D ambiguous. The CDR3 runs to 13 residues. Trimming shortened V by 10 bases and J by 0 bases, and 10 bases separated the two germline ends. Germline V gives CDR1 LNHDA, CDR2 SQIVND (reference sequence). Here the CDR3 DNA reads TGTGCCACATCTACGAACTCTGGAAACACCATATATTTT. Residues: CATSTNSGNTIYF. Looking up the rest from reference TRBV19 and TRBJ1-3 gives the full variable domain: DGGITQSPKYLFRKEGQNVTLSCEQNLNHDAMYWYRQDPGQGLRLIYYSQIVNDFQKGDIAEGYSVSREKKESFPLTVTSAQKNPTAFYLCATSTNSGNTIYFGEGSWLTVV.

This clonotype was picked up many times. This chain uses TRBV7-2 with TRBJ1-1, with a possible D match to TRBD1 (5 bases). Per germline, CDR1 SGHTA and CDR2 FQGNSA. This CDR3 comprises 15 residues. The germline V and J ends were trimmed by 6 bases and 5 bases, with 19 bases remaining between them. The CDR3 loop reads CASRPSLGARTEAFF. The CDR3 nucleotides read TGTGCCAGCAGACCTTCTCTAGGGGCGAGGACTGAAGCTTTCTTT.

This clonotype was counted at least ten times. The chain couples TRBV7-2 to TRBJ2-3; D ambiguous. This CDR3 spans 11 amino acids. V shed 1 base and J shed 7 bases, with 3 bases lying between them. CDR1 SGHTA and CDR2 FQGNSA come from the germline V gene. CDR3 region: CASSLVYTQYF. In nucleotides, the CDR3 is TGTGCCAGCAGCTTAGTGTATACGCAGTATTTT.

This clonotype occurred a few times. The chain uses TRBV6-8 and TRBJ2-3, with D perhaps TRBD1 (6 bases). The CDR3 spans 13 residues. The V end lost 6 bases, the J end lost 2 bases, and 9 bases lay between the germline ends. The V gene's germline CDR1 is MNHGY and CDR2 SAAAGT. In DNA, the CDR3 is TGTGCCAGCAGAACAGGGATCACAGATACGCAGTATTTT. Its translation: CASRTGITDTQYF.

The V and J genes are TRBV7-2 and TRBJ2-5; a weak D match, TRBD1 (5 bases). V was trimmed by 3 bases and J by 3 bases, leaving 11 bases between them. This CDR3 comprises 14 residues. The V gene's germline CDR1 is SGHTA and CDR2 FQGNSA. The CDR3 sequence: CASSFSGFEETQYF. The CDR3 DNA is TGTGCCAGCAGCTTCTCAGGGTTTGAAGAGACCCAGTACTTC. The full variable domain, completed using reference TRBV7-2 and TRBJ2-5, is GAGVSQSPSNKVTEKGKDVELRCDPISGHTALYWYRQSLGQGLEFLIYFQGNSAPDKSGLPSDRFSAERTGGSVSTLTIQRTQQEDSAVYLCASSFSGFEETQYFGPGTRLLVL.

The genes are TRBV12-3 or TRBV12-4 and TRBJ2-3; D gene ambiguous. The CDR3 has 13 residues. With 7 bases removed from V and 5 bases from J, the gap between germline ends came to 13 bases. The CDR3 nucleotides read TGTGCCAGCACCTTGTCCGGCCTAGATACGCAGTATTTT. This translates into CASTLSGLDTQYF.

The chain recombines TRBV7-9 with TRBJ2-1; the D gene could be TRBD1 or TRBD2 (5 bases each). The germline V gene has CDR1 SEHNR and CDR2 FQNEAQ (reference sequence). CDR3 size: 14 residues. The V end was cut by 3 bases, the J end by 13 bases, with 19 bases between. The CDR3, as DNA: TGTGCCAGCAGCTTGATTGGGGCAGGGAGTAATCAGTTCTTC. Translated: CASSLIGAGSNQFF.

The V and J genes are TRBV19 and TRBJ1-1, with a possible D match to TRBD1 (5 bases). V was shortened by 4 bases and J by 7 bases, with 10 bases between the two germline ends. Germline V CDR1 and CDR2: LNHDA, SQIVND (reference sequence). The CDR3 is made up of 12 amino acids. CDR3 sequence reads: CASSTEGFEAFF. Written as DNA, the CDR3 is TGTGCCAGTAGTACAGAGGGGTTTGAAGCTTTCTTT.

The J gene is TRBJ1-2, the V gene TRBV15; unclear D gene. The CDR3 length is 16 residues. CDR1 and CDR2 from the germline V gene are LNHNV and YYDKDF (reference sequence). With 4 bases removed from V and 2 bases from J, the gap between germline ends came to 17 bases. The CDR3 is CATSNLPAERNYGYTF. CDR3 in DNA: TGTGCCACCAGCAACCTACCTGCCGAGCGGAACTATGGCTACACCTTC.

This clonotype was observed a handful of times. The chain has TRBV7-6 and TRBJ1-2, with D hard to call. V was pared by 6 bases and J by 8 bases, with 19 bases between. The CDR3 is made up of 14 amino acids. Germline V gene sequence: CDR1 SGHVS, CDR2 FNYEAQ. This CDR3 reads CASRHTGFAPGYTF. The DNA for the CDR3 is TGTGCCAGCAGACACACCGGGTTCGCGCCGGGCTACACCTTC.

A single count supports this clonotype. The gene calls are TRBV27 and TRBJ1-6; 9 bases line up with TRBD1. The V segment lost 5 bases and the J segment 11 bases; nucleotides outside the gene matches: 13. CDR3 size: 16 residues. Germline loops: CDR1 MNHEY, CDR2 SMNVEV (reference sequence). The CDR3 DNA is TGTGCCAGCAGTCAACTCTTAGGGACAGGGTCCCCACCCCTCCACTTT. Its translation: CASSQLLGTGSPPLHF.

This chain links TRBV12-5 with TRBJ2-1; 7 bases are a match to TRBD2. The CDR3 totals 18 residues. V was clipped by 0 bases and J by 4 bases; unmatched bases: 12. From germline, CDR1 is LGHNT and CDR2 FRNRAP. The CDR3 sequence: CASGLVPDGTTNYNEQFF. As DNA, the CDR3 is TGTGCTAGTGGTTTGGTACCTGACGGGACTACAAATTACAATGAGCAGTTCTTC.